What follows describes a single T cell receptor (beta chain). Cohort 3 recovered donors had two negative PCRs, clearance, or symptom resolution. The data are from a study of blood T cell repertoires in COVID-19. About the research overall: Samples representing acute and convalescent COVID-19 were sourced from the United States, Italy and Spain.

Original data processing: Counts of nucleated cells, estimated from reference gene primer amplification, were obtained. TCRdb's table, derived via immunoSEQ multiplex PCR, lists solely in-frame clones and lacks some. Clone size and V and J calls were adopted from that table, with D and trimming inferred from the DNA. The sample lists a few hundred thousand clones; roughly 87% were seen once. CDR1 and CDR2 (germline): PRHDT, FYEKMQ (reference sequence). This CDR3 is built from 16 residues. The ends were cut back, 5 bases at V and 4 bases at J, with 17 bases in the middle. The sample comprised PBMCs or T cells enriched from blood (not recorded which). This receptor was identified in a woman younger than 45 who had recovered from COVID-19. The rearrangement uses TRBV13 and TRBJ2-2; D might be TRBD1 (6 bases). The DNA for the CDR3 is TGTGCCAGCAGCGACACAACAGGGCTCGCCACCGGGGAGCTGTTTTTT. The encoded protein is CASSDTTGLATGELFF.